This T cell receptor beta chain was documented in a study of blood T cells in healthy people across ages. The authors ran a second PCR of about 7 to 11 cycles using a sample-barcoded 5' primer and a J-beta primer mix. TCRdb fed the 5' RACE reads into MiXCR, producing one record per CDR3 protein. This repertoire shows over 700,000 distinct CDR3 sequences, 53% found once; its top ten account for around 40%. This clonotype came up a few times. The germline V gene encodes CDR1 SQVTM and CDR2 ANQGSEA. CDR3 length: 13 residues. The trim removed 4 bases at V and 3 bases at J, leaving 4 bases unmatched. The clonotype comes from an elderly man in good health. Sequencing input: blood. The chain is built from TRBV29-1 and TRBJ2-7; 9 nucleotides match TRBD1. CDR3 in amino acids: CSVVDRGFYEQYF. CDR3 DNA: TGCAGCGTTGTGGACAGGGGATTCTACGAGCAGTACTTC.